This T cell receptor beta chain was sequenced for a study of cytomegalovirus exposure and HLA in healthy donors. The primer mix had 60 Vbeta and 13 Jbeta primers. TCRdb's table, derived via immunoSEQ multiplex PCR, lists solely in-frame clones and lacks some. The data show approximately 120,000 clones, around 85% seen once. Only one count was recorded for this clone. No antigen is known for it. Looked up from germline, CDR1 is SGHRS and CDR2 is YFSETQ. With V trimmed by 4 bases and J by 3 bases, 4 bases remained unmatched. The CDR3 has 14 amino acids. Study observations and caveats: There were some public TCRs occurring in many donors, but most TCR sequences were rare. 16,951 TCR beta sequences were associated with HLA alleles at 0.05 false discovery rate in a later analysis. In a later analysis, TCR association rates varied by HLA locus: DRB1 most, HLA-C fewest.

The clonotype comes from a man aged 18 to 35 in good health and CMV-seropositive. The chain has TRBV5-1 and TRBJ1-1, with 9 bases lining up with TRBD1. The sample was PBMCs. CDR3 protein: CASSVTGGDTEAFF. Written as DNA, the CDR3 is TGCGCCAGCAGCGTGACAGGGGGAGACACTGAAGCTTTCTTT.